The 8 T cell receptor beta chains below were found in one sample sequenced in a study of graft-versus-host responses after intestinal transplantation (dated by TCRdb to the early 2020s). This sample's time point label indicates: cells obtained before transplantation from donor or recipient. Which antigens these TCRs recognize remains unknown. Receptors were amplified or captured by the immunoSEQ multiplex PCR assay. TCRdb re-hosts the immuneACCESS table, in-frame sequences only. Its copies lack some clones; in the studies checked, an unresolved V gene accounts for under half of them, and the cause for the rest is not known. This sample lists around 77,000 clones; roughly 94% were detected once. About 0.53% of the sample lies in the top ten. Material: unstimulated CD8+ T cells sorted from spleen or lymph node cells, obtained before intestinal transplant. These receptors were obtained from a human donor who received an intestinal transplant.

The chain couples TRBV19 to TRBJ1-1, with D unresolved. V was shortened by 4 bases and J by 7 bases, with 13 bases between the two germline ends. Germline CDR1 and CDR2: LNHDA and SQIVND (reference sequence). CDR3 length: 13 residues. The CDR3 bases are TGTGCCAGTAGTAACTTAGCCAGCCTTGAAGCTTTCTTT. Translating gives CASSNLASLEAFF.

This chain uses TRBV6-5 with TRBJ2-5, with 11 bases that match TRBD2. With V trimmed by 0 bases and J by 8 bases, 5 bases remained unmatched. This CDR3 has 15 residues. Germline V lookup: CDR1 MNHEY, CDR2 SVGAGI. DNA of the CDR3: TGTGCCAGCAGTTACTCGACGGGACTAGCGGAAACCCAGTACTTC. Amino acid sequence: CASSYSTGLAETQYF.

J is TRBJ2-1 and V is TRBV9; D remains ambiguous. The V end lost 2 bases, the J end lost 4 bases, and 10 bases lay between the germline ends. This CDR3 contains 14 residues. In germline, CDR1 is SGDLS, CDR2 YYNGEE. The CDR3 is CASSVTTDYNEQFF. The CDR3 DNA sequence: TGTGCCAGCAGCGTTACCACAGATTACAATGAGCAGTTCTTC.

This chain connects TRBV7-9 to TRBJ2-1; D is ambiguous. This CDR3 region has 11 residues. Deletions cut 3 bases from V and 10 bases from J, with 7 bases between. Germline V CDR1 and CDR2: SEHNR, FQNEAQ (reference sequence). Here the CDR3 DNA reads TGTGCCAGCAGCTTTACAGTCGAGCAGTTCTTC. This translates into CASSFTVEQFF. The whole variable domain, filled in from reference TRBV7-9 and TRBJ2-1, reads DTGVSQNPRHKITKRGQNVTFRCDPISEHNRLYWYRQTLGQGPEFLTYFQNEAQLEKSRLLSDRFSAERPKGSFSTLEIQRTEQGDSAMYLCASSFTVEQFFGPGTRLTVL.

The V call is TRBV9, the J call TRBJ2-1; 11 bases line up with TRBD2. Germline CDR1 reads SGDLS; CDR2 reads YYNGEE. The CDR3 is made up of 14 amino acids. Germline trimming cut 7 bases from V and 6 bases from J; bases unmatched to any gene: 6. The CDR3: CASQGLAVPNEQFF. DNA for the CDR3: TGTGCCAGCCAGGGACTAGCGGTGCCCAATGAGCAGTTCTTC.

The chain couples TRBV9 to TRBJ1-2; a weak D match, TRBD1 (6 bases). CDR1 and CDR2 (germline): SGDLS, YYNGEE. The CDR3 covers 13 residues. V was cut by 4 bases and J by 7 bases, with 14 bases left in between. The CDR3 here is CASSRDTGCGYTF. CDR3 nucleotide sequence: TGTGCCAGCAGCCGCGATACAGGGTGTGGCTACACCTTC.

The chain employs TRBV6-5 and TRBJ2-7; TRBD2 aligns across 9 bases. CDR1 and CDR2 from the germline V gene are MNHEY and SVGAGI. The CDR3 is made up of 15 amino acids. The trim removed 6 bases at V and 2 bases at J, leaving 8 bases unmatched. The CDR3 DNA follows: TGTGCCAGCAGACCCTCCAAGCGGGGGGCCTACGAGCAGTACTTC. Its translation: CASRPSKRGAYEQYF.

The chain recombines TRBV30 with TRBJ1-5; 9 bases agree with TRBD1. Germline V gene data show CDR1 as GTSNPN and CDR2 as SVGIG (reference sequence). The CDR3 consists of 15 residues. The V segment lost 1 base and the J segment 9 bases; nucleotides outside the gene matches: 10. The CDR3, as DNA: TGTGCCTGGAGTGCAGGAACAGGGGGCGGTGGGCCCCAGCATTTT. Its protein is CAWSAGTGGGGPQHF.